This T cell receptor (beta chain) was profiled in a study of glioma-infiltrating T cells. Study results and limitations: Tissue and blood shared very few CDR3 sequences. Tissue-blood divergence was below expectation in non-neoplastic patients, above in gliomas.

TCR alpha and beta CDR3 regions were amplified from RNA using iRepertoire nested multiplex PCR. TCRdb reanalysed the multiplex PCR reads using MiXCR and keeps one entry per CDR3 protein. The data contain about 140,000 distinct CDR3 sequences, 30% to 40% of them seen just once; the ten biggest clones take up about a fifth. This clonotype has only a few counts. What it binds is not known. Germline CDR1 is DFQATT and CDR2 is SNEGSKA (reference sequence). The CDR3 extends over 15 amino acids. V shed 3 bases and J 6 bases; nucleotides not matched to a gene: 13. The specimen was glioma tissue, nonneoplastic brain tissue, or PBMCs (not recorded which). This clonotype was sampled from a human donor with low-grade glioma or glioblastoma, undergoing nonglioma brain surgery, or in good health (not recorded which). The rearrangement uses TRBV20-1 and TRBJ2-7; 8 bases fit TRBD2. The CDR3 bases are TGCAGTGCTAGCGGCGCGGGAGGCACCTTCTCCGAGCAGTACTTC. This encodes CSASGAGGTFSEQYF.